One and the same sample provided the 10 T cell receptor beta chains below, sequenced in a study of shared clonotypes between healthy human individuals (dated by TCRdb to about 2020). To prepare the library, the immunoSEQ multiplex PCR assay was applied. The immuneACCESS repertoire file appears here via TCRdb, limited to in-frame rearrangements. These files lack a portion of the clones; in checked studies, under half of the deficit traces to unresolved V genes, and the cause of the others is not known. This sample gives some 2 million clones in total; 95% of them show up just once. Approximately 0.13% of the sample comes from the top ten. Sequenced: naive CD4+ T cells sorted from blood. What the cell subset or site label conveys for this sample: CD45RA+ positively selected. Every receptor here comes from a man in his late teens or twenties in good health.

The genes are TRBV4-3 and TRBJ2-3; D not certain. The V and J ends lost 8 bases and 2 bases respectively, with 11 bases between them. Germline lookup yields CDR1 LGHNA and CDR2 YSLEER. This CDR3 has 13 residues. The CDR3 loop reads CASGLLFTDTQYF. CDR3 bases: TGCGCCAGCGGCCTGCTGTTCACAGATACGCAGTATTTT.

The chain couples TRBV5-4 to TRBJ1-6; D is unclear. Trimming took off 0 bases at V and 6 bases at J, with 7 bases between the two ends. This CDR3 comprises 14 residues. Germline CDR1 SGHNT, CDR2 YYREEE (reference sequence). The CDR3 reads CASSLGRINSPLHF. The CDR3 DNA reads TGTGCCAGCAGCTTGGGCAGGATTAATTCACCCCTCCACTTT.

The chain combines TRBV5-1 with TRBJ2-5, with D perhaps TRBD2 (5 bases). V was shortened by 3 bases and J by 9 bases, with 18 bases between the two germline ends. The germline V gene encodes CDR1 SGHRS and CDR2 YFSETQ. This CDR3 contains 14 residues. The CDR3 is CASSSPEPAAAQYF. The CDR3 DNA is TGCGCCAGCAGCTCCCCGGAACCAGCGGCGGCCCAGTACTTC.

To note about this clone: Other DNA sequences within the sample encode an identical CDR3. J is TRBJ2-1 and V is TRBV30, with D perhaps being TRBD1 or TRBD2 (6 bases each). The V and J ends lost 4 bases and 2 bases respectively, with 24 bases between them. This CDR3 spans 18 amino acids. Per germline, CDR1 GTSNPN and CDR2 SVGIG (reference sequence). In nucleotides, the CDR3 is TGTGCCTGGACCTTAGGGGGGACCAGAAGGAACCCCTACAATGAGCAGTTCTTC. Its protein is CAWTLGGTRRNPYNEQFF.

This clone was seen once. The genes are TRBV5-6 and TRBJ1-4; possibly TRBD1 for D (6 bases). Germline CDR1 SGHDT, CDR2 YYEEEE. This CDR3 is built from 12 residues. V lost 2 bases to trimming and J lost 11 bases, with 10 bases between them. Here the CDR3 DNA reads TGTGCCAGCAGCTTACAGGGATGGAAACTGTTTTTT. This encodes CASSLQGWKLFF.

The gene calls are TRBV5-1 and TRBJ2-3; 9 bases map to TRBD2. Trimming cost V 0 bases and J 0 bases; bases outside gene matches: 8. This CDR3 region has 18 residues. Looked up from germline, CDR1 is SGHRS and CDR2 is YFSETQ. Here the CDR3 DNA reads TGCGCCAGCAGCTTGGCCCTAGCGGGGCCTCCTAGCACAGATACGCAGTATTTT. Translating gives CASSLALAGPPSTDTQYF.

As for this clone: The same CDR3 also results from other DNA sequences found in this sample. J is TRBJ2-7 and V is TRBV5-1; the D gene is possibly TRBD2 (5 bases). The V gene lost 1 base and the J gene lost 2 bases, with 7 bases spanning the gap. The CDR3 runs to 13 residues. Per the germline V gene, CDR1 is SGHRS and CDR2 is YFSETQ. Written as DNA, the CDR3 is TGCGCCAGCAGCTTGCCCGGGACCTACGAGCAGTACTTC. This gives the protein CASSLPGTYEQYF.

This clone was seen only a few times. This sequence joins TRBV18 and TRBJ1-2, with a possible D match to TRBD1 (6 bases). Trimming took off 3 bases at V and 7 bases at J, with 9 bases between the two ends. The CDR3 is 12 residues long. CDR1 is KGHSH and CDR2 is LQKENI in the germline V gene. CDR3 sequence (DNA): TGTGCCAGCTCACCTACAGGGTCTGGCTACACCTTC. Translated: CASSPTGSGYTF.

This chain joins TRBV11-2 and TRBJ2-7; possible D gene TRBD2, 8 bases. CDR3 size: 16 residues. The germline CDR1 and CDR2 sequences are SGHAT and FQNNGV. Trimming removed 2 bases at V and 0 bases at J, with 14 bases between. The CDR3 nucleotides read TGTGCCAGCAGCTTACCCGGGGGGGACAGCTCCTACGAGCAGTACTTC. Its translation is CASSLPGGDSSYEQYF.

The CDR3 DNA sequence: TGTGCCAGCAGCCCCGGTGGTGATGAGCAGTTCTTC. This codes for CASSPGGDEQFF. The chain couples TRBV5-6 to TRBJ2-1; D unresolved. This CDR3 spans 12 amino acids. Deletions cut 4 bases from V and 8 bases from J, with 10 bases between. Per germline, CDR1 SGHDT and CDR2 YYEEEE.